This TCR beta chain comes out of a study of shared clonotypes between healthy human individuals. On the study more broadly: CD4 naive cells filled three plates per donor, CD4 memory three, CD8 naive two and CD8 memory one. Findings and caveats of the study: Among donors, sharing of clonotypes was expected to be affected by sequencing depth. The naive CD4 repertoires of several donors were compared, and around 5.1% of clonotypes were shared. Naive subsets typically showed greater estimated richness than memory subsets.

Libraries were prepared by immunoSEQ multiplex PCR; TCRdb keeps only in-frame clonotypes and omits some of them. The sample includes about 2 million clones, about 95% of them seen just once. On this clone itself: The antigen is unknown.

The CDR3 has 17 residues. Germline trimming cut 5 bases from V and 1 base from J; bases unmatched to any gene: 8. Germline loops: CDR1 SGHVS, CDR2 FNYEAQ. This sequence originates from a man between 18 and 35 years old in good health. The chain has TRBV7-6 and TRBJ2-2, with 9 bases aligning to TRBD2. Sequencing input: naive CD4+ T cells sorted from blood. As to subset: CD45RA+ positively selected. The CDR3 DNA reads as TGTGCCAGCAGCATCAATAGCGGGGGCCTGAACACCGGGGAGCTGTTTTTT. Residues: CASSINSGGLNTGELFF.